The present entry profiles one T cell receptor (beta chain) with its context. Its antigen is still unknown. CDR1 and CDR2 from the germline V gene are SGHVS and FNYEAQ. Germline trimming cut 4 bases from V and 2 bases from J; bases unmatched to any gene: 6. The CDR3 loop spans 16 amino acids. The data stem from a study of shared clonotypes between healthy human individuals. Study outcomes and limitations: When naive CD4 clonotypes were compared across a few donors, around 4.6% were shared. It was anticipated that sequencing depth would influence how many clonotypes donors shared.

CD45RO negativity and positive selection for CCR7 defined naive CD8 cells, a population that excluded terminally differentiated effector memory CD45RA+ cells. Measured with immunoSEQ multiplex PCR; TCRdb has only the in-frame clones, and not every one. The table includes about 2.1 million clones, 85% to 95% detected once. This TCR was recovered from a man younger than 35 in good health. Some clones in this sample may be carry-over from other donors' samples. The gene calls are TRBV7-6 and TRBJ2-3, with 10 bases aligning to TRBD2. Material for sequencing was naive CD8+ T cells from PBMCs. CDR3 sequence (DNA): TGTGCCAGCAGCTCTTCAGCGGGAGGGCCCACAGATACGCAGTATTTT. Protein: CASSSSAGGPTDTQYF.